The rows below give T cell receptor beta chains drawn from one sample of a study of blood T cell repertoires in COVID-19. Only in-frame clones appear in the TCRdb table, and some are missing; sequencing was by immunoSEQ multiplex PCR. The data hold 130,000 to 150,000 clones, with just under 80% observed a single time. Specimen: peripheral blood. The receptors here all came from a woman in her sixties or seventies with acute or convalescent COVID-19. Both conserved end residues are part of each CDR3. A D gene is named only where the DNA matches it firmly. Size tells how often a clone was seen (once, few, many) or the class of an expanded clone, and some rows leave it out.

TGTGCCAGCAGCTTAGGAGGGTGGGCCGGCAACAATGAGCAGTTCTTC CASSLGGWAGNNEQFF TRBV11-2 NA NA TRBJ2-1
TGTGCCAGCAGTTTCGGACAGGGGGCTAACTATGGCTACACCTTC CASSFGQGANYGYTF TRBV27 TRBD1 NA TRBJ1-2
TGTGCCAGCAGCTCGGGTCTCTATACGCAGTATTTT CASSSGLYTQYF TRBV28 NA few TRBJ2-3
TGTGCCAGCAGCTCGGGACTAGCGGTGAATACGCAGTATTTT CASSSGLAVNTQYF TRBV7-9 TRBD2 NA TRBJ2-3
TGTGCCAGCAGCCCCCCGGGACTCCCGAATGAGCAGTTCTTC CASSPPGLPNEQFF TRBV28 NA NA TRBJ2-1
TGTGCCAGTAGTGACAACAGGGGACCCCTAGAGCAGTACTTC CASSDNRGPLEQYF TRBV19 TRBD1 NA TRBJ2-7
TGTGCCAGTAGTATAGTAACAGGGCGGGGGCGCAATCAGCCCCAGCATTTT CASSIVTGRGRNQPQHF TRBV19 NA NA TRBJ1-5
TGTGCCAGCAGCCCGGGACAGTTAAATGAAAAACTGTTTTTT CASSPGQLNEKLFF TRBV3-1/TRBV3-2 TRBD1 NA TRBJ1-4
TGTGCCAGCAGTCCTTCCCTCTACGAGCAGTACTTC CASSPSLYEQYF TRBV28 NA NA TRBJ2-7
TGTGCCAGCAGCTCAATGTCGGGGGGCAATCAGCCCCAGCATTTT CASSSMSGGNQPQHF TRBV7-2 NA NA TRBJ1-5
TGTGCCAGCAGTCCCCGGACAGGGAAAGATTCACCCCTCCACTTT CASSPRTGKDSPLHF TRBV25-1 TRBD1 NA TRBJ1-6
TGTGCCAGCAGCTTGGTGGGACTCCACAATGAGCAGTTCTTC CASSLVGLHNEQFF TRBV5-4 NA NA TRBJ2-1
TGTGCCACCAGTGACATCTACAGCAATCAGCCCCAGCATTTT CATSDIYSNQPQHF TRBV24-1 NA NA TRBJ1-5
TGTGCCACCAGTGACCGTGTACAGGGATCTGGGGCCAACGTCCTGACTTTC CATSDRVQGSGANVLTF TRBV24-1 NA NA TRBJ2-6
TGTGCCAGTAGTATAGAGCAGGGCCCCCAGCCCCAGCATTTT CASSIEQGPQPQHF TRBV19 NA NA TRBJ1-5
TGCAGCGTTGCCACGCCAGGGGTTTTGGACTATGGCTACACCTTC CSVATPGVLDYGYTF TRBV29-1 NA NA TRBJ1-2
TGCGCCAGCAGCCCAGCCGGACTAGCGCGCCAAGAGACCCAGTACTTC CASSPAGLARQETQYF TRBV5-1 TRBD2 NA TRBJ2-5